This record concerns one T cell receptor (beta chain) sequence. The CDR3 runs to 15 residues. Trimming cost V 2 bases and J 3 bases; bases outside gene matches: 3. CDR1 is MGHRA, CDR2 YSYEKL, per germline. This record comes from a study of blood T cell repertoires in COVID-19. Study-wide context: Spain, Italy and the United States supplied samples that represented acute and convalescent COVID-19.

Original data processing: Researchers report that nucleated cell counts were estimated from reference gene primer amplification. TCRdb's table, derived via immunoSEQ multiplex PCR, lists solely in-frame clones and lacks some. The D gene and trimming were derived from the DNA, and the V and J assignments and clone size from that table. The data show 130,000 to 150,000 clones, about nine tenths seen once. This sequence was found in a human donor in a cohort sampled during active COVID-19. The source material was peripheral blood. The V call is TRBV4-1, the J call TRBJ2-2, with 7 bases identical to TRBD1. The CDR3 protein is CASSQHDRDTGELFF. The DNA of the CDR3 is TGCGCCAGCAGCCAACACGACAGGGACACCGGGGAGCTGTTTTTT.